A selection of T cell receptor beta chains follows, all from one sample in a study of T cell responses to AZD1222 COVID-19 vaccine. Only in-frame clones appear in the TCRdb table, and some are missing; sequencing was by immunoSEQ multiplex PCR. The sample carries about 78,000 clones, about nine tenths recorded once. The specimen was peripheral blood, collected 28 days after the second AZD1222 dose. The receptors here all came from an adult who received the AZD1222 COVID-19 vaccine. CDR3s include the opening cysteine and the closing phenylalanine or tryptophan. D genes are given only for firm matches. Rows give clone size only sometimes, using once, few, many, or a class for an expanded clone.

j_gene	d_gene	abundance	v_gene	CDR3aa	CDR3nt
TRBJ2-7	TRBD2	.	TRBV20-1	CSAGLVYEQYF	TGCAGTGCGGGACTAGTCTACGAGCAGTACTTC
TRBJ1-1	.	.	TRBV6-5	CASLIYTEAFF	TGTGCCAGCCTAATCTACACTGAAGCTTTCTTT
TRBJ2-7	TRBD2	.	TRBV11-2	CASRLAGTYEQYF	TGTGCCAGCAGACTAGCGGGAACCTACGAGCAGTACTTC
TRBJ1-4	.	.	TRBV4-1	CASSQDLAGDEKLFF	TGCGCCAGCAGCCAAGATCTTGCGGGGGATGAAAAACTGTTTTTT
TRBJ1-4	.	.	TRBV6-5	CASSYGRNEKLFF	TGTGCCAGCAGTTACGGGAGAAATGAAAAACTGTTTTTT
TRBJ1-6	.	.	TRBV20-1	CSASQGPNSPLHF	TGCAGTGCTAGTCAGGGCCCCAATTCACCCCTCCACTTT
TRBJ2-2	.	once	TRBV19	CASSIETQRLDTGELFF	TGTGCCAGTAGTATAGAGACCCAGAGGCTGGACACCGGGGAGCTGTTTTTT
TRBJ2-5	.	.	TRBV30	CAWRGFPETQYF	TGTGCCTGGAGGGGCTTTCCAGAGACCCAGTACTTC
TRBJ1-5	.	.	TRBV2	CASSGGRDINQPQHF	TGTGCCAGCAGTGGAGGACGAGACATCAATCAGCCCCAGCATTTT
TRBJ2-7	.	.	TRBV3-1/TRBV3-2	CASSQNSIYEQYF	TGTGCCAGCAGCCAAAATTCAATCTACGAGCAGTACTTC
TRBJ2-3	TRBD2	.	TRBV2	CASSEKLAGETYTSTDTQYF	TGTGCCAGCAGTGAAAAACTAGCGGGGGAGACTTACACTAGCACAGATACGCAGTATTTT
TRBJ2-7	.	.	TRBV7-9	CASSLEGPREQYF	TGTGCCAGCAGCTTAGAGGGCCCTCGGGAGCAGTACTTC
TRBJ1-3	.	once	TRBV7-8	CASTSMGDTIYF	TGTGCCAGCACCTCGATGGGGGACACCATATATTTT
TRBJ2-5	TRBD1	.	TRBV5-1	CASSLGTGIETQYF	TGCGCCAGCAGCTTGGGGACAGGGATAGAGACCCAGTACTTC
TRBJ2-3	.	.	TRBV11-3	CASSWPPRGADTQYF	TGTGCCAGCAGCTGGCCTCCCCGGGGAGCAGATACGCAGTATTTT
TRBJ2-5	.	.	TRBV24-1	CATSDSGTPETQYF	TGTGCCACCAGTGATTCGGGGACGCCAGAGACCCAGTACTTC
TRBJ2-5	.	.	TRBV29-1	CSVPTAETQYF	TGCAGCGTTCCGACGGCGGAGACCCAGTACTTC
TRBJ2-7	.	.	TRBV29-1	CSVDKGEEQYF	TGCAGCGTTGATAAGGGTGAAGAGCAGTACTTC
TRBJ1-3	.	.	TRBV11-2	CASSLYGAEGNTIYF	TGTGCCAGCAGCTTATACGGGGCAGAAGGAAACACCATATATTTT
TRBJ2-2	.	.	TRBV7-9	CASSGGVPNTGELFF	TGTGCCAGCAGCGGGGGAGTGCCGAACACCGGGGAGCTGTTTTTT
TRBJ2-5	.	.	TRBV5-5	CASSWDTKETQYF	TGTGCCAGCAGCTGGGACACCAAAGAGACCCAGTACTTC
TRBJ2-5	TRBD2	.	TRBV6-1	CASSDGLAGGPGQYF	TGTGCCAGCAGTGACGGGCTAGCGGGAGGGCCAGGCCAGTACTTC
TRBJ1-2	TRBD1	once	TRBV18	CASSPGTGKLKNYGYTF	TGTGCCAGCTCACCAGGGACAGGGAAACTAAAAAACTATGGCTACACCTTC
TRBJ1-2	.	.	TRBV1	CTSSQARLRDSLFYGYTF	TGCACCAGCAGCCAGGCCCGACTCCGGGACAGCCTTTTCTATGGCTACACCTTC
TRBJ1-1	.	.	TRBV10-3	CAIGRQENTEAFF	TGTGCCATCGGGAGACAGGAGAACACTGAAGCTTTCTTT
TRBJ1-1	TRBD1	.	TRBV12-3/TRBV12-4	CASGLRGPNEAFF	TGTGCCAGCGGACTCAGGGGGCCGAATGAAGCTTTCTTT
TRBJ1-4	TRBD1	.	TRBV5-1	CASSLGDSREKLFF	TGCGCCAGCAGCTTGGGGGACAGCCGTGAAAAACTGTTTTTT
TRBJ1-2	TRBD1	.	TRBV9	CASSVDRGGYGYTF	TGTGCCAGCAGCGTAGACAGGGGTGGCTATGGCTACACCTTC
TRBJ2-7	.	.	TRBV6-1	CASSEGGGAYEQYF	TGTGCCAGCAGTGAAGGAGGAGGGGCCTACGAGCAGTACTTC
TRBJ2-7	TRBD1	.	TRBV10-3	CAISEFAGTGGSVQYF	TGTGCCATCAGTGAATTCGCCGGGACAGGGGGTTCTGTGCAGTACTTC
TRBJ2-7	TRBD2	.	TRBV24-1	CATSEGAGAGTYEQYF	TGTGCCACCAGTGAAGGGGCGGGAGCGGGAACCTACGAGCAGTACTTC
TRBJ1-3	TRBD1	once	TRBV3-1/TRBV3-2	CASSRDRAGDTIYF	TGTGCCAGCAGCCGAGACAGGGCGGGGGACACCATATATTTT
TRBJ2-3	.	.	TRBV3-1/TRBV3-2	CASSPDPGGTDTQYF	TGTGCCAGCAGCCCAGATCCCGGGGGCACAGATACGCAGTATTTT
TRBJ2-7	.	.	TRBV5-5	CASSLQGYEQYF	TGTGCCAGCAGCTTGCAGGGCTACGAGCAGTACTTC
TRBJ1-5	.	.	TRBV10-3	CAINRQLNQPQHF	TGTGCCATCAACAGACAGCTAAATCAGCCCCAGCATTTT
TRBJ1-3	.	.	TRBV7-9	CASSPMGLGTFGNTIYF	TGTGCCAGCAGCCCCATGGGGCTTGGGACATTTGGAAACACCATATATTTT
TRBJ2-1	.	.	TRBV29-1	CSVDDSLTRPFHNEQFF	TGCAGCGTTGACGATTCTCTGACTCGTCCATTTCACAATGAGCAGTTCTTC
TRBJ2-1	TRBD1	.	TRBV19	CASSIPTGGINEQFF	TGTGCCAGTAGTATCCCCACAGGGGGTATCAATGAGCAGTTCTTC
TRBJ2-7	.	.	TRBV5-4	CASSPPGTGTYEQYF	TGTGCCAGCAGCCCCCCCGGGACGGGAACCTACGAGCAGTACTTC
TRBJ1-3	.	.	TRBV6-5	CASSLNSASGNTIYF	TGTGCCAGCAGTCTGAACAGTGCTTCTGGAAACACCATATATTTT
TRBJ2-7	TRBD1	.	TRBV5-4	CASSSRQGSSYEQYF	TGTGCCAGCAGCTCTAGACAGGGGAGCTCCTACGAGCAGTACTTC
TRBJ2-3	.	.	TRBV6-5	CASSSTDTSTDTQYF	TGTGCCAGCAGTTCCACGGACACTAGCACAGATACGCAGTATTTT
TRBJ2-7	TRBD1	.	TRBV6-5	CASSYDIRQGAYEQYF	TGTGCCAGCAGTTACGACATACGACAGGGGGCTTACGAGCAGTACTTC
TRBJ2-7	.	.	TRBV9	CASSVETGLSYEQYF	TGTGCCAGCAGCGTAGAGACAGGCCTTTCCTACGAGCAGTACTTC
TRBJ1-6	.	.	TRBV2	CASSDLWGDNSPLHF	TGTGCCAGCAGTGACCTATGGGGTGATAATTCACCCCTCCACTTT
TRBJ1-5	.	.	TRBV24-1	CATSDLRVRRGYQPQHF	TGTGCCACCAGTGATTTGCGGGTAAGGAGAGGGTATCAGCCCCAGCATTTT
TRBJ1-6	TRBD1	.	TRBV20-1	CSASQGQGAQSPLHF	TGCAGTGCTAGTCAGGGACAGGGGGCTCAATCACCCCTCCACTTT
TRBJ2-6	.	.	TRBV4-1	CASSHPPRQSGANVLTF	TGCGCCAGCAGCCATCCCCCGAGGCAGTCTGGGGCCAACGTCCTGACTTTC
TRBJ2-7	.	.	TRBV20-1	CSASTPYEQYF	TGCAGTGCTAGTACACCCTACGAGCAGTACTTC
TRBJ2-2	.	.	TRBV19	CASSMGVLDTGELFF	TGTGCCAGTAGTATGGGAGTGTTGGACACCGGGGAGCTGTTTTTT
TRBJ1-6	.	once	TRBV7-2	CASSLEHNNSPLHF	TGTGCCAGCAGCTTAGAACATAATAATTCACCCCTCCACTTT
TRBJ2-2	.	.	TRBV27	CASSSISENTGELFF	TGTGCCAGCAGTTCCATTAGCGAGAACACCGGGGAGCTGTTTTTT